This T cell receptor (beta chain) was identified during a study of blood T cell repertoires in COVID-19. CDR1 is KGHSH and CDR2 is LQKENI in the germline V gene. Deletions cut 5 bases from V and 6 bases from J, with 10 bases between. The length of the CDR3 is 13 residues. Sequenced by immunoSEQ multiplex PCR; TCRdb stores in-frame clones only, minus some. The sample carries a few hundred thousand clones, 80% to 90% recorded once. This sequence was found in a man between 18 and 29 years old who had recovered from COVID-19. Specimen: PBMCs or T cells enriched from blood (not recorded which). The chain carries TRBV18 and TRBJ2-2; TRBD1 might be the D (5 bases). The CDR3 is CASSSNRPGELFF. As DNA, the CDR3 is TGTGCCAGCTCATCCAACAGGCCCGGGGAGCTGTTTTTT.